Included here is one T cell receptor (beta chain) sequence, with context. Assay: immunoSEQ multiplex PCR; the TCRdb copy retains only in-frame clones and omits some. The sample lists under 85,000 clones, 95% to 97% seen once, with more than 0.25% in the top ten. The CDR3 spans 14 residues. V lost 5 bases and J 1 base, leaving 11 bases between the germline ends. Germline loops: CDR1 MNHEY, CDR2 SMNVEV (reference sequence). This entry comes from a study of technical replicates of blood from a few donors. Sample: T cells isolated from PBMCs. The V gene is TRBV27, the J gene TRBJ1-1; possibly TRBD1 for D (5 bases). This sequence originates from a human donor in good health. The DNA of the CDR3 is TGTGCCAGCAGTCTAAGACAGAGGAACACTGAAGCTTTCTTT. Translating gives CASSLRQRNTEAFF.